Below, one T cell receptor beta chain is given with its context. Antigen specificity is unknown. Then a second PCR, running roughly 7 to 11 cycles, was carried out with a sample-barcoded 5' primer and a J-beta primer mix. Each sample provided no less than 2.5 million CDR3-containing paired-end reads. TCRdb re-called the 5' RACE reads with MiXCR, one entry per CDR3 protein. Of about 1.4 million distinct CDR3 sequences in the sample, around 59% were seen once. These data come from a study of blood T cells in healthy people across ages. On the study more broadly: Template switching caught about one barcoded beta molecule for each two T cells. The study's findings and limits: Using unsorted PBMCs precluded a conclusive naive versus antigen-experienced comparison.

This CDR3 comprises 16 residues. J was trimmed by 5 bases and V by 7 bases; bases with no gene match: 8. The germline V gene encodes CDR1 ENHRY and CDR2 SYGVKD. The sequencing sample was made of blood. V is TRBV10-3 and J is TRBJ2-1, with 13 bases identical to TRBD2. The sequence derives from a young man in good health. CDR3 sequence (DNA): TGTGCCATCACTGGGACTAGCGGGAAGGAGAACAATGAGCAGTTCTTC. It codes for CAITGTSGKENNEQFF.